The 10 T cell receptor beta chains given below trace back to one sample, sequenced in a study of cytomegalovirus exposure and HLA in healthy donors. Researchers ran the PCR with 60 Vbeta and 13 Jbeta primers. Only in-frame clones appear in the TCRdb table, and some are missing; sequencing was by immunoSEQ multiplex PCR. The table records around 120,000 clones, roughly 80% of them present only once. What was sequenced was PBMCs. The receptors originated from a male donor in good health and CMV-seropositive.

This chain joins TRBV7-2 and TRBJ1-2, with TRBD1 matching 8 bases. The CDR3 is 15 residues long. V lost 5 bases and J lost 6; bases outside the gene matches: 11. Germline V CDR1 and CDR2: SGHTA, FQGNSA. The CDR3 loop reads CASSADRDRKNGYTF. DNA of the CDR3: TGTGCCAGCAGCGCAGACCGGGACAGGAAAAATGGCTACACCTTC.

This clone occurred a few times. V is TRBV21-1 and J is TRBJ1-5. TRBV21-1 is an annotated pseudogene. The CDR3 length is 17 residues. The CDR3 is CASSRRGSGGGNQPQHF. The CDR3 DNA reads as TGTGCCAGCAGCCGGAGGGGGTCGGGGGGAGGCAATCAGCCCCAGCATTTT.

This chain uses TRBV4-3 with TRBJ2-7; 10 nucleotides line up with TRBD2. The CDR3 has 15 residues. Germline V CDR1 and CDR2: LGHNA, YSLEER. V gave up 2 bases and J gave up 6 bases; unmatched junction bases: 7. The CDR3 bases are TGCGCCAGCAGCCAACAACTAGCGGGACCGATCGAGCAGTACTTC. Encoded protein: CASSQQLAGPIEQYF.

V and J are TRBV7-9 and TRBJ2-7, with D possibly TRBD1 on 6 matching bases. This CDR3 contains 14 residues. The germline gives CDR1 SEHNR, CDR2 FQNEAQ (reference sequence). V lost 5 bases to trimming and J lost 3 bases, with 14 bases between them. DNA of the CDR3: TGTGCCAGCAGCCTCGGACAGCTGAGCTACGAGCAGTACTTC. The encoded protein is CASSLGQLSYEQYF.

There are a few counts of this clone. The rearrangement joins TRBV5-6 to TRBJ1-3; TRBD1 might be the D (6 bases). Germline assignment: CDR1 SGHDT and CDR2 YYEEEE. The CDR3 totals 15 residues. The V end was cut by 2 bases, the J end by 1 base, with 10 bases between. CDR3 coding DNA: TGTGCCAGCAGCTTCGGAACAGGGTCTGGAAACACCATATATTTT. It encodes CASSFGTGSGNTIYF. Combining the CDR3 with reference TRBV5-6 and TRBJ1-3 gives the whole variable domain DAGVTQSPTHLIKTRGQQVTLRCSPKSGHDTVSWYQQALGQGPQFIFQYYEEEERQRGNFPDRFSGHQFPNYSSELNVNALLLGDSALYLCASSFGTGSGNTIYFGEGSWLTVV.

The chain combines TRBV7-2 with TRBJ2-1; 14 bases agree with TRBD2. Germline V gene data show CDR1 as SGHTA and CDR2 as FQGNSA. V gave up 4 bases and J gave up 8 bases; unmatched junction bases: 4. This CDR3 is 15 amino acids long. CDR3 amino acids: CASSWTSGRFDEQFF. The CDR3 DNA follows: TGTGCCAGCAGCTGGACTAGCGGGAGGTTCGATGAGCAGTTCTTC.

The chain is built from TRBV4-1 and TRBJ1-4; no clear D gene. The CDR3 covers 15 residues. The germline gives CDR1 MGHRA, CDR2 YSYEKL. Trimming removed 0 bases at V and 6 bases at J, with 11 bases between. In DNA form, the CDR3 reads TGCGCCAGCAGCCAAGAAACTGACCTAGATGAAAAACTGTTTTTT. Translated, it gives CASSQETDLDEKLFF.

The chain recombines TRBV29-1 with TRBJ2-3; D unresolved. The CDR3 contains 12 residues. CDR1 is SQVTM, CDR2 ANQGSEA, per germline. Deletions cut 8 bases from V and 5 bases from J, with 14 bases between. This CDR3 is CSSRIVGDTQYF. The CDR3 region has the DNA TGCAGCTCCAGGATTGTAGGAGATACGCAGTATTTT.

The rearrangement uses TRBV9 and TRBJ2-2; 10 nucleotides align to TRBD1. This CDR3 is built from 15 residues. Germline V lookup: CDR1 SGDLS, CDR2 YYNGEE. Trimming at V came to 2 bases and at J to 7 bases, leaving 5 bases not matched to a gene. The CDR3 DNA is TGTGCCAGCAGCGTTGGGACAGGGGTTGGCGGGGAGCTGTTTTTT. It specifies CASSVGTGVGGELFF.

A word on this clone: One junction end disagrees with the germline gene, perhaps due to a read error. The chain carries TRBV7-9 and TRBJ2-7; the match to TRBD1 covers 8 bases. This CDR3 has 14 amino acids. Germline V gives CDR1 SEHNR, CDR2 FQNEAQ (reference sequence). CDR3 residues: CSSSSPGQAYEQYF. CDR3 in DNA: TGTTCCAGCAGCTCCCCGGGACAGGCATACGAGCAGTACTTC.